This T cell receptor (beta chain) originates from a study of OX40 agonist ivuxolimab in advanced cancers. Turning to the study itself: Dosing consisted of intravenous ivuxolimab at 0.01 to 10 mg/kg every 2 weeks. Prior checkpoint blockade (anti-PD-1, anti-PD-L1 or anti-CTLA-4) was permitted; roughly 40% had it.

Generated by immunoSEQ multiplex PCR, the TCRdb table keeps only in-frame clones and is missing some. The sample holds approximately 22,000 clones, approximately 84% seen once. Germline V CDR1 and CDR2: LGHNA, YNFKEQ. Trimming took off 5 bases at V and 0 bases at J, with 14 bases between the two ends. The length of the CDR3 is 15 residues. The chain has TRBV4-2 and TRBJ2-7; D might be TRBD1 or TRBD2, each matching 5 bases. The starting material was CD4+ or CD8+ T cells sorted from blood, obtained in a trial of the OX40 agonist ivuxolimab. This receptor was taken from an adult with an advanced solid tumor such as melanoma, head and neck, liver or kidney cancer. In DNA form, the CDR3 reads TGTGCCAGCAGCTTGGGGGTCACCAACTCCTACGAGCAGTACTTC. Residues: CASSLGVTNSYEQYF.